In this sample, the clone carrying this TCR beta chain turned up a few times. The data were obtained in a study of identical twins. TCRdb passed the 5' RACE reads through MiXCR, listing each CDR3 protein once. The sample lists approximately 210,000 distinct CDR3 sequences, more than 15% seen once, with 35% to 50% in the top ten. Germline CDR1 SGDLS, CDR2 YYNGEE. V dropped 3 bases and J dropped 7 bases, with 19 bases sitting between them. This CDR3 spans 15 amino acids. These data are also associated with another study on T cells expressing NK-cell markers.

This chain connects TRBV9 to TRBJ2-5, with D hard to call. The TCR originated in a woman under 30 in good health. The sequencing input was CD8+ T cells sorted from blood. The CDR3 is CASSGQQSPGGTQYF. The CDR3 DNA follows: TGTGCCAGCAGCGGGCAACAGTCGCCGGGTGGGACCCAGTACTTC.